The 12 T cell receptor beta chains given below trace back to one sample, sequenced in a study of cytomegalovirus exposure and HLA in healthy donors. PCR used 60 Vbeta primers and 13 Jbeta primers. Only in-frame clones appear in the TCRdb table, and some are missing; sequencing was by immunoSEQ multiplex PCR. This table holds approximately 160,000 clones, roughly 82% found once. Input material: PBMCs. The receptors here all came from a woman in her 30s in good health and CMV-seronegative.

The CDR3 spells CASSNYRDTQYF. The CDR3 region has the DNA TGTGCCAGCAGTAACTATAGAGATACGCAGTATTTT. V usage is TRBV27 and J usage is TRBJ2-3; D gene uncertain. There are 12 residues in the CDR3. Looked up from germline, CDR1 is MNHEY and CDR2 is SMNVEV (reference sequence). V was shortened by 5 bases and J by 5 bases, with 8 bases between the two germline ends.

This clone was counted between two and nine times. J is TRBJ1-1 and V is TRBV29-1; D unclear. V lost 6 bases, J lost 0 bases, and 11 bases lay in between. This CDR3 has 13 amino acids. Germline V gene sequence: CDR1 SQVTM, CDR2 ANQGSEA. CDR3 nucleotide sequence: TGCAGCGTCAAGAGCACCATGAACACTGAAGCTTTCTTT. Its translation: CSVKSTMNTEAFF. Full variable domain (remainder filled in from reference TRBV29-1 and TRBJ1-1): SAVISQKPSRDICQRGTSLTIQCQVDSQVTMMFWYRQQPGQSLTLIATANQGSEATYESGFVIDKFPISRPNLTFSTLTVSNMSPEDSSIYLCSVKSTMNTEAFFGQGTRLTVV.

V usage is TRBV15 and J usage is TRBJ2-2; the match to TRBD1 covers 11 bases. Germline assignment: CDR1 LNHNV and CDR2 YYDKDF (reference sequence). The CDR3 runs 17 residues. With 1 base clipped from V and 5 bases from J, the junction kept 6 bases outside the gene matches. CDR3 amino acids: CATSRGGTGGRTGELFF. In DNA form, the CDR3 reads TGTGCCACCAGCAGAGGAGGGACAGGGGGAAGGACCGGGGAGCTGTTTTTT.

The chain links TRBV19 to TRBJ1-4; D might be TRBD1 (6 bases). The CDR3 sequence is 15 residues long. Germline V CDR1 and CDR2: LNHDA, SQIVND (reference sequence). V lost 1 base and J lost 1, with 7 bases in between. In DNA form, the CDR3 reads TGTGCCAGTAGTATAGGAGGGGGAACTAATGAAAAACTGTTTTTT. Translation gives CASSIGGGTNEKLFF.

The gene calls are TRBV4-2 and TRBJ1-6; TRBD1 might be the D (5 bases). The CDR3 extends over 15 amino acids. The germline CDR1 and CDR2 sequences are LGHNA and YNFKEQ. Between the trimmed V and J ends, which lost 2 bases and 10 bases, there was a span of 15 bases. As DNA, the CDR3 is TGTGCCAGCAGCCAAATCGACAGCGGGCGGTCACCCCTCCACTTT. Its protein product is CASSQIDSGRSPLHF.

The V gene is TRBV6-5, the J gene TRBJ1-5; 9 nucleotides agree with TRBD1. The germline CDR1 and CDR2 sequences are MNHEY and SVGAGI. With 0 bases clipped from V and 4 bases from J, the junction kept 1 base outside the gene matches. The length of the CDR3 is 15 residues. The CDR3 region is CASSYSGQGNQPQHF. The CDR3 DNA reads TGTGCCAGCAGTTACTCGGGACAGGGAAATCAGCCCCAGCATTTT.

The chain is built from TRBV5-4 and TRBJ2-5; 14 nucleotides agree with TRBD2. There are 17 residues in the CDR3. Trimming took 3 bases from V and 2 from J; bases not matched to a gene: 6. Germline values: CDR1 SGHNT, CDR2 YYREEE (reference sequence). CDR3 coding DNA: TGTGCCAGCAGCTCGGGGACTAGCGGGAGTTGGCAAGAGACCCAGTACTTC. Protein product: CASSSGTSGSWQETQYF.

The chain joins TRBV5-1 to TRBJ2-7; 7 positions match TRBD1. The V and J ends lost 0 bases and 3 bases, in that order; junction bases with no gene match: 6. The CDR3 loop spans 15 amino acids. Germline assignment: CDR1 SGHRS and CDR2 YFSETQ. CDR3 DNA: TGCGCCAGCAGCTTGGGGACAGGTAATTTCTACGAGCAGTACTTC. It yields the protein CASSLGTGNFYEQYF.

This chain connects TRBV6-1 to TRBJ2-6; 7 nucleotides agree with TRBD1. This CDR3 has 15 residues. V was pared by 5 bases and J by 3 bases, with 4 bases of the junction left unmatched. Germline loops: CDR1 MNHNS, CDR2 SASEGT. DNA for the CDR3: TGTGCCAGCAGTTCAGGGGGAAGTGGGGCCAACGTCCTGACTTTC. Encoded protein: CASSSGGSGANVLTF.

J is TRBJ1-1 and V is TRBV11-2; perhaps TRBD1 as D (6 bases). CDR1 and CDR2 from the germline V gene are SGHAT and FQNNGV. V dropped 1 base and J dropped 11 bases, with 17 bases sitting between them. CDR3 length: 14 amino acids. CDR3 coding DNA: TGTGCCAGCAGCTTAGCCGACAGGCCTGTTGTGGCTTTCTTT. Amino acids: CASSLADRPVVAFF. Using reference TRBV11-2 and TRBJ1-1 for the parts outside the CDR3, the full variable domain is EAGVAQSPRYKIIEKRQSVAFWCNPISGHATLYWYQQILGQGPKLLIQFQNNGVVDDSQLPKDRFSAERLKGVDSTLKIQPAKLEDSAVYLCASSLADRPVVAFFGQGTRLTVV.

The J gene is TRBJ2-5, the V gene TRBV10-3; a possible D gene is TRBD2 (5 bases). The CDR3 sequence is 13 residues long. The germline V and J ends were trimmed by 9 bases and 5 bases, with 16 bases remaining between them. Germline-derived CDR1 and CDR2 are ENHRY and SYGVKD. CDR3 sequence reads: CAISARSGETQYF. In DNA form, the CDR3 reads TGTGCCATTTCGGCCCGATCGGGGGAGACCCAGTACTTC.

The chain is built from TRBV19 and TRBJ2-2; 13 positions match TRBD2. This CDR3 has 16 residues. Germline CDR1 is LNHDA and CDR2 is SQIVND (reference sequence). V trimming: 6 bases; J trimming: 7 bases; junction bases outside the gene matches: 8. In nucleotides, the CDR3 is TGTGCCAGTAGGGATCCTGGACTAGCGGGAGTCGGGGAGCTGTTTTTT. Translating gives CASRDPGLAGVGELFF.